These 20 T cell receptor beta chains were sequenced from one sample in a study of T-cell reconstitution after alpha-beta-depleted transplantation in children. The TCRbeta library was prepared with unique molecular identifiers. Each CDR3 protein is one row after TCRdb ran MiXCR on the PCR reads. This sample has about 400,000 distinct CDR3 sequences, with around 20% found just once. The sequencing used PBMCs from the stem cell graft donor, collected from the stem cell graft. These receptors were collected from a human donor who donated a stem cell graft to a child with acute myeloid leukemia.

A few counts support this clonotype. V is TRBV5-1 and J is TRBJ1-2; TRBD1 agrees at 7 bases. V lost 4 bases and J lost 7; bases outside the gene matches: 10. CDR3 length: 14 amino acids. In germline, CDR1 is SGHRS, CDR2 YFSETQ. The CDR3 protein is CASSPGTDPLGYTF. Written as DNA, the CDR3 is TGCGCCAGCAGCCCGGGGACAGATCCCCTTGGCTACACCTTC.

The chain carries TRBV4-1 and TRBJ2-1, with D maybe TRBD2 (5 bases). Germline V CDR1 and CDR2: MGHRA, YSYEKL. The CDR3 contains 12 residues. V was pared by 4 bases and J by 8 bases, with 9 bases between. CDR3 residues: CASSPPGDEQFF. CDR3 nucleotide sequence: TGCGCCAGCAGCCCTCCCGGGGATGAGCAGTTCTTC.

As DNA, the CDR3 is TGTGCCAGCAGTTTTTCTAGCGGGGTTTACAATGAGCAGTTCTTC. This sequence encodes CASSFSSGVYNEQFF. V usage is TRBV28 and J usage is TRBJ2-1; 9 nucleotides match TRBD2. This CDR3 region has 15 residues. Germline V gene data show CDR1 as MDHEN and CDR2 as SYDVKM. J gave up 4 bases and V 3 bases, and 4 bases lay outside the gene matches.

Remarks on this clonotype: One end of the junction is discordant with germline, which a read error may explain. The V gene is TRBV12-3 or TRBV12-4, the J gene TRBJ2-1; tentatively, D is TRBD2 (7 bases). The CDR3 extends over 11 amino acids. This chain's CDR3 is CASSLGGRVVF. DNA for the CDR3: TGTGCCAGCAGTTTGGGGGGGCGCGTTGTCTTC.

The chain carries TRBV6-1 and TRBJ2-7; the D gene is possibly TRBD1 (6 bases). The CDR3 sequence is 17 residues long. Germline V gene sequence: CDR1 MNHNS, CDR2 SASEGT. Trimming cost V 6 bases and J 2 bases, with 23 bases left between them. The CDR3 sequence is CASSATVNRDITYEQYF. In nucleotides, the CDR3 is TGTGCCAGCAGCGCGACTGTAAACCGGGACATTACCTACGAGCAGTACTTC.

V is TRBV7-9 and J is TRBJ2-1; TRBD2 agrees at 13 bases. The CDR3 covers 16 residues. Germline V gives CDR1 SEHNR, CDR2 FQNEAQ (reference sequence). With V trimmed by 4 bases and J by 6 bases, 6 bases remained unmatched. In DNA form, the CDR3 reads TGTGCCAGCAGCTCTGCCGGACTAGCGGGAGTCAATGAGCAGTTCTTC. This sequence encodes CASSSAGLAGVNEQFF.

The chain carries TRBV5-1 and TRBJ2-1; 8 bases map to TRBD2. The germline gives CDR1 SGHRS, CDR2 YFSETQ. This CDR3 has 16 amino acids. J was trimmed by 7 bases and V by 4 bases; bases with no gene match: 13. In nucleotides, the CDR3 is TGCGCCAGCAGCAACATAGCGGGATTGACGAGTAATGAGCAGTTCTTC. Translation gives CASSNIAGLTSNEQFF.

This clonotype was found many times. For the CDR3, the DNA is TGCAGTGCTAGAGGGGTTGTGGGGAGCAATCAGCCCCAGCATTTT. Its protein product is CSARGVVGSNQPQHF. The genes are TRBV20-1 and TRBJ1-5; no reliable D call. The CDR3 loop spans 15 amino acids. The V end was cut by 1 base, the J end by 1 base, with 11 bases between. The V gene's germline CDR1 is DFQATT and CDR2 SNEGSKA (reference sequence).

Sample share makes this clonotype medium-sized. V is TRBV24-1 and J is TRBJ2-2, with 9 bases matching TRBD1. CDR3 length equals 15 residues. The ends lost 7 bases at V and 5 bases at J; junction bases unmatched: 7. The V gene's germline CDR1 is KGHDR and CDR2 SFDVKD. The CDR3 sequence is CATRTGGEETGELFF. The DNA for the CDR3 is TGTGCCACCAGGACAGGGGGAGAGGAAACCGGGGAGCTGTTTTTT.

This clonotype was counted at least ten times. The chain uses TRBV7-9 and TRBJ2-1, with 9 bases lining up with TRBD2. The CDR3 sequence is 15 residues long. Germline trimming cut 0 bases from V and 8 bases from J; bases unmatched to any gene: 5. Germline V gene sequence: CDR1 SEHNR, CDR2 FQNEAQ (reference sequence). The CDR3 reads CASSLAAGGLDEQFF. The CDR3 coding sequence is TGTGCCAGCAGCTTAGCAGCGGGGGGTCTGGATGAGCAGTTCTTC.

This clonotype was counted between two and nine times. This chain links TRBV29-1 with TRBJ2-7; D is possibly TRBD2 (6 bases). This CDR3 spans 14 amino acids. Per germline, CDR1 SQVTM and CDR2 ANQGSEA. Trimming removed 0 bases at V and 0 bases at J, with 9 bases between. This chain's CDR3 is CSVEEAGSSYEQYF. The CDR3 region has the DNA TGCAGCGTTGAAGAGGCGGGGAGCTCCTACGAGCAGTACTTC.

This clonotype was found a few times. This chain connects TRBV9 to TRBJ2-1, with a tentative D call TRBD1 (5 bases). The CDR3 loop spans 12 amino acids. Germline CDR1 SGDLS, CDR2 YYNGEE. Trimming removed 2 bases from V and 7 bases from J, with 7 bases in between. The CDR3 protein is CASSVQGNEQFF. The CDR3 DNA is TGTGCCAGCAGCGTTCAGGGTAATGAGCAGTTCTTC.

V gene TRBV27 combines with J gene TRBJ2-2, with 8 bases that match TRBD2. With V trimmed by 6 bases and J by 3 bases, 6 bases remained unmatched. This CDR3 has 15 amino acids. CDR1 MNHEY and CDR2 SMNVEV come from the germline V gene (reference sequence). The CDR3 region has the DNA TGTGCCAGCAGGCGGGGGGCAAGCGACACCGGGGAGCTGTTTTTT. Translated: CASRRGASDTGELFF.

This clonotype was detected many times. The CDR3 reads CAISESRYRDGVPTYEQYF. The CDR3 nucleotides are TGTGCCATCAGTGAGTCGCGGTACAGGGATGGGGTTCCGACGTACGAGCAGTACTTC. This rearrangement joins TRBV10-3 to TRBJ2-7; D perhaps matches TRBD1 (6 bases). Germline loops: CDR1 ENHRY, CDR2 SYGVKD. The CDR3 is 19 amino acids. The germline V and J ends were trimmed by 0 bases and 4 bases, with 25 bases remaining between them.

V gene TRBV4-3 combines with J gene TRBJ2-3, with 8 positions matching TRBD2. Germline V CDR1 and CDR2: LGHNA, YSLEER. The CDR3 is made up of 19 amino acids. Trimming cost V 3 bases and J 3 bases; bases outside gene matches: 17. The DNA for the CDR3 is TGCGCCAGCAGCCACTCCAGCGGGAGTAATTTTCTTGGGACAGATACGCAGTATTTT. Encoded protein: CASSHSSGSNFLGTDTQYF.

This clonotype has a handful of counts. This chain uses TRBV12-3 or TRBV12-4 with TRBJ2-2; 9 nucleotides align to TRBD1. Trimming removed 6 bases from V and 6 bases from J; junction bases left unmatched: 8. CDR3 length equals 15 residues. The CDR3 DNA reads TGTGCCAGCAGCCTAGGGACAGGGTGGCCCGGGGAGCTGTTTTTT. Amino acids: CASSLGTGWPGELFF.

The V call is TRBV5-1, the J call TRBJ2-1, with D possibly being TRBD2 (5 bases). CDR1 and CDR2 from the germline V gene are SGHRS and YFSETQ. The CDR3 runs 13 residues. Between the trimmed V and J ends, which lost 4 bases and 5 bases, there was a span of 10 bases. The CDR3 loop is CASSASGNNEQFF. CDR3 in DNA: TGCGCCAGCAGCGCCTCCGGGAACAATGAGCAGTTCTTC.

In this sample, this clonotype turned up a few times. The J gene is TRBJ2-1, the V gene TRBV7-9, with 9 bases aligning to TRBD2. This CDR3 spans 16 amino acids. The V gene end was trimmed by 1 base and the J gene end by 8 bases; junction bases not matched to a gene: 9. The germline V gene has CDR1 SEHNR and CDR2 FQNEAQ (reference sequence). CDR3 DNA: TGTGCCAGCAGCTTAGGTAGTAGCGGGAGTTCCCATGAGCAGTTCTTC. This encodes CASSLGSSGSSHEQFF.

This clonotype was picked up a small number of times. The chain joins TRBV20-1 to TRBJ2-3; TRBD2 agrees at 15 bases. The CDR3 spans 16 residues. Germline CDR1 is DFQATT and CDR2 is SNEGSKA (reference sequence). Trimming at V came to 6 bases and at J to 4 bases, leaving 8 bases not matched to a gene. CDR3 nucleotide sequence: TGCAGTGCAACCCTGTGGACTAGCGGGAGGGCAGATACGCAGTATTTT. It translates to CSATLWTSGRADTQYF.

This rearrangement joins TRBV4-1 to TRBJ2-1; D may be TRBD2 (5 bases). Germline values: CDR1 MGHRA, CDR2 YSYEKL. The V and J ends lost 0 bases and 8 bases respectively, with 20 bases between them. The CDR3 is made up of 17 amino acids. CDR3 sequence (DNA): TGCGCCAGCAGCCAAGATATTTCCAGCGGCCAGTACGATGAGCAGTTCTTC. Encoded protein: CASSQDISSGQYDEQFF.